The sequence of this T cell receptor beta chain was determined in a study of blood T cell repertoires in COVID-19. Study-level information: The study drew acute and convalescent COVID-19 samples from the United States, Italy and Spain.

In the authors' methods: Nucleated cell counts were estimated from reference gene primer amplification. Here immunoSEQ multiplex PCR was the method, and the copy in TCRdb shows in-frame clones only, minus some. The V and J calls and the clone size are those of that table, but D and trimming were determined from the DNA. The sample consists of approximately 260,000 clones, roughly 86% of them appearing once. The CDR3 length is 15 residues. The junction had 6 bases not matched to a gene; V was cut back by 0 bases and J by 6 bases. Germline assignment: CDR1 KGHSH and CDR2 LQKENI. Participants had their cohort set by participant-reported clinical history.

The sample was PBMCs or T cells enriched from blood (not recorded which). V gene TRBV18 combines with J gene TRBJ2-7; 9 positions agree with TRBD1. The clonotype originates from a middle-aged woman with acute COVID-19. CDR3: CASSPPPGTGPEQYF. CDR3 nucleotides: TGTGCCAGCTCACCACCTCCCGGGACAGGGCCCGAGCAGTACTTC.